A selection of T cell receptor beta chains follows, all from one sample in a study of vaccination effects on CD4 cells after COVID-19. These receptors have no identified antigens. The table came from immunoSEQ multiplex PCR; TCRdb's copy has only in-frame clones and leaves some out. This table has some 14,000 clones, about 74% appearing once. The specimen comprised CD4+ T cells from PBMCs cultured with HCoV-NL63 spike peptides, sampled after COVID-19 vaccination. These receptors originate from a human donor who had a prior SARS-CoV-2 infection. Each CDR3 is given with its conserved first and last residue. A D gene is named only where the DNA matches it firmly. A row's size may be missing; if present it is once, few, many or a size class.

cdr3_aa: CASSQGLEFNEQFF; cdr3_nt: TGTGCCAGCAGCCAAGGTCTAGAATTCAATGAGCAGTTCTTC; v_call: TRBV4-2; clone_size: once; j_call: TRBJ2-1; d_call: .
cdr3_aa: CASSLPDRVAQPQHF; cdr3_nt: TGTGCCAGCAGCTTGCCGGACAGGGTAGCCCAGCCCCAGCATTTT; v_call: TRBV7-9; clone_size: .; j_call: TRBJ1-5; d_call: TRBD1
cdr3_aa: CAISDLQGIQNGYTF; cdr3_nt: TGTGCCATCAGTGACTTACAGGGGATCCAAAATGGCTACACCTTC; v_call: TRBV10-3; clone_size: .; j_call: TRBJ1-2; d_call: TRBD1
cdr3_aa: CASSLGKTSGGQETQYF; cdr3_nt: TGCGCCAGCAGCTTGGGTAAGACTAGCGGGGGCCAAGAGACCCAGTACTTC; v_call: TRBV5-1; clone_size: few; j_call: TRBJ2-5; d_call: TRBD2
cdr3_aa: CASSLPGDSTNEKLFF; cdr3_nt: TGTGCCAGCAGCTTGCCAGGGGATTCAACTAATGAAAAACTGTTTTTT; v_call: TRBV7-9; clone_size: .; j_call: TRBJ1-4; d_call: .
cdr3_aa: CASVGDRGETQYF; cdr3_nt: TGTGCCAGCGTTGGGGACAGGGGAGAGACCCAGTACTTC; v_call: TRBV2; clone_size: .; j_call: TRBJ2-5; d_call: TRBD1
cdr3_aa: CASSRQASTGTEAFF; cdr3_nt: TGTGCCAGCAGCAGACAGGCGTCTACGGGCACTGAAGCTTTCTTT; v_call: TRBV7-6; clone_size: .; j_call: TRBJ1-1; d_call: .
cdr3_aa: CASSFQDAYYGYTF; cdr3_nt: TGTGCCAGCAGTTTTCAGGACGCCTACTATGGCTACACCTTC; v_call: TRBV6-5; clone_size: .; j_call: TRBJ1-2; d_call: .
cdr3_aa: CASSLHTQGLGLANYGYTF; cdr3_nt: TGTGCCAGCAGCCTTCATACTCAAGGGCTAGGGTTAGCTAACTATGGCTACACCTTC; v_call: TRBV5-5; clone_size: .; j_call: TRBJ1-2; d_call: .
cdr3_aa: CASSLGSAGFYNEQFF; cdr3_nt: TGTGCCAGCAGCTTGGGATCAGCGGGATTCTACAATGAGCAGTTCTTC; v_call: TRBV5-4; clone_size: .; j_call: TRBJ2-1; d_call: TRBD2
cdr3_aa: CASSPGTSQETQYF; cdr3_nt: TGTGCCAGCAGCCCAGGGACCTCGCAAGAGACCCAGTACTTC; v_call: TRBV11-3; clone_size: .; j_call: TRBJ2-5; d_call: .
cdr3_aa: CASSLVPLNSPLHF; cdr3_nt: TGTGCCAGCAGCTTGGTGCCGTTAAATTCACCCCTCCACTTT; v_call: TRBV5-6; clone_size: few; j_call: TRBJ1-6; d_call: .
cdr3_aa: CASDLNSGGGYEQYF; cdr3_nt: TGCGCCAGCGATCTAAACTCAGGGGGCGGGTACGAGCAGTACTTC; v_call: TRBV23-1; clone_size: .; j_call: TRBJ2-7; d_call: TRBD1
cdr3_aa: CASTTSPPRGYVYNEQFF; cdr3_nt: TGTGCCAGCACCACATCTCCGCCACGAGGTTACGTCTACAATGAGCAGTTCTTC; v_call: TRBV2; clone_size: .; j_call: TRBJ2-1; d_call: .
cdr3_aa: CASSTQQGVAYTF; cdr3_nt: TGTGCCAGCAGCACCCAACAAGGGGTTGCCTACACCTTC; v_call: TRBV7-3; clone_size: .; j_call: TRBJ1-2; d_call: .
cdr3_aa: CASSYKNEQFF; cdr3_nt: TGTGCCAGCAGTTACAAGAATGAGCAGTTCTTC; v_call: TRBV27; clone_size: .; j_call: TRBJ2-1; d_call: .
cdr3_aa: CASSKTSGPNEQYF; cdr3_nt: TGCGCCAGCAGCAAGACTAGCGGGCCCAACGAGCAGTACTTC; v_call: TRBV5-1; clone_size: .; j_call: TRBJ2-7; d_call: TRBD2
cdr3_aa: CAWSVGYPDTQYF; cdr3_nt: TGTGCCTGGAGTGTAGGGTACCCAGATACGCAGTATTTT; v_call: TRBV30; clone_size: .; j_call: TRBJ2-3; d_call: .
cdr3_aa: CASSLTGWLAGGQDTQYF; cdr3_nt: TGTGCCAGCAGCCTAACGGGGTGGCTAGCGGGGGGGCAAGATACGCAGTATTTT; v_call: TRBV11-3; clone_size: .; j_call: TRBJ2-3; d_call: TRBD2
cdr3_aa: CASSLAGGFDGYTF; cdr3_nt: TGCGCCAGCAGCTTGGCCGGGGGCTTCGATGGCTACACCTTC; v_call: TRBV5-1; clone_size: .; j_call: TRBJ1-2; d_call: .
cdr3_aa: CASSSPRGTGEAFF; cdr3_nt: TGTGCCAGCAGCAGTCCCCGGGGTACCGGCGAAGCTTTCTTT; v_call: TRBV5-4; clone_size: .; j_call: TRBJ1-1; d_call: .
cdr3_aa: CASSLGGAENEKLFF; cdr3_nt: TGCGCCAGCAGCTTGGGCGGGGCAGAAAATGAAAAACTGTTTTTT; v_call: TRBV5-1; clone_size: .; j_call: TRBJ1-4; d_call: .
cdr3_aa: CATRGGDQPQHF; cdr3_nt: TGTGCCACTAGAGGTGGGGATCAGCCCCAGCATTTT; v_call: TRBV6-5; clone_size: .; j_call: TRBJ1-5; d_call: .
cdr3_aa: CASSRTSGRAETQYF; cdr3_nt: TGCGCCAGCAGTCGGACTAGCGGGAGGGCCGAGACCCAGTACTTC; v_call: TRBV10-1; clone_size: medium-sized; j_call: TRBJ2-5; d_call: TRBD2
cdr3_aa: CASSPRNGGYEQYF; cdr3_nt: TGTGCCAGCAGCCCCCGGAACGGGGGCTACGAGCAGTACTTC; v_call: TRBV7-9; clone_size: .; j_call: TRBJ2-7; d_call: .
cdr3_aa: CASSWHNEQFF; cdr3_nt: TGTGCCAGCAGTTGGCACAATGAGCAGTTCTTC; v_call: TRBV28; clone_size: .; j_call: TRBJ2-1; d_call: .
cdr3_aa: CASSEYGLNTEAFF; cdr3_nt: TGTGCCAGCAGTGAATACGGCCTGAACACTGAAGCTTTCTTT; v_call: TRBV6-1; clone_size: few; j_call: TRBJ1-1; d_call: .
cdr3_aa: CASSIGLAGDGDTQYF; cdr3_nt: TGTGCCAGTAGTATAGGGCTAGCGGGGGACGGAGATACGCAGTATTTT; v_call: TRBV19; clone_size: .; j_call: TRBJ2-3; d_call: TRBD2
cdr3_aa: CASSPQASTDTQYF; cdr3_nt: TGTGCCAGCAGCCCTCAGGCAAGCACAGATACGCAGTATTTT; v_call: TRBV4-2; clone_size: .; j_call: TRBJ2-3; d_call: .
cdr3_aa: CASSSRQGKVDGYTF; cdr3_nt: TGTGCCAGCTCATCACGACAGGGGAAGGTGGATGGCTACACCTTC; v_call: TRBV18; clone_size: .; j_call: TRBJ1-2; d_call: TRBD1
cdr3_aa: CASSSTGGETQYF; cdr3_nt: TGTGCCAGCAGTTCCACAGGGGGAGAGACCCAGTACTTC; v_call: TRBV6-5; clone_size: .; j_call: TRBJ2-5; d_call: TRBD1
cdr3_aa: CASSRTKTGADEKLFF; cdr3_nt: TGTGCCAGCAGCCGAACCAAGACAGGGGCTGATGAAAAACTGTTTTTT; v_call: TRBV7-9; clone_size: few; j_call: TRBJ1-4; d_call: TRBD1
cdr3_aa: CASSLGRGYGYTF; cdr3_nt: TGTGCCAGCAGCTTAGGCAGGGGCTATGGCTACACCTTC; v_call: TRBV7-2; clone_size: .; j_call: TRBJ1-2; d_call: .
cdr3_aa: CASRKGTEAFF; cdr3_nt: TGCGCCAGCAGAAAAGGAACTGAAGCTTTCTTT; v_call: TRBV10-1; clone_size: .; j_call: TRBJ1-1; d_call: .
cdr3_aa: CASSLWEQGMAGNTIYF; cdr3_nt: TGTGCCAGCAGCTTATGGGAACAGGGGATGGCTGGAAACACCATATATTTT; v_call: TRBV7-8; clone_size: .; j_call: TRBJ1-3; d_call: TRBD1
cdr3_aa: CASRRGGAYEQYF; cdr3_nt: TGTGCCAGCAGGAGAGGGGGCGCCTACGAGCAGTACTTC; v_call: TRBV3-1/TRBV3-2; clone_size: .; j_call: TRBJ2-7; d_call: TRBD1
cdr3_aa: CASSEGPSESYEQYF; cdr3_nt: TGTGCCAGCAGTGAAGGGCCTAGCGAGTCCTACGAGCAGTACTTC; v_call: TRBV6-1; clone_size: .; j_call: TRBJ2-7; d_call: .
cdr3_aa: CSVTGGRRRTDTQYF; cdr3_nt: TGCAGCGTCACCGGGGGACGGAGGAGGACAGATACGCAGTATTTT; v_call: TRBV29-1; clone_size: .; j_call: TRBJ2-3; d_call: .
cdr3_aa: CASSLGSQTDTQYF; cdr3_nt: TGCGCCAGCAGCTTGGGGTCTCAAACAGATACGCAGTATTTT; v_call: TRBV5-1; clone_size: .; j_call: TRBJ2-3; d_call: .
cdr3_aa: CASSNRGRTDTQYF; cdr3_nt: TGTGCCAGCAGCAACAGGGGGCGCACAGATACGCAGTATTTT; v_call: TRBV6-5; clone_size: .; j_call: TRBJ2-3; d_call: TRBD1
cdr3_aa: CASSAELYEQYF; cdr3_nt: TGTGCCAGCAGCGCCGAGCTGTACGAGCAGTACTTC; v_call: TRBV5-5; clone_size: .; j_call: TRBJ2-7; d_call: .
cdr3_aa: CASRASGAHTF; cdr3_nt: TGTGCCAGCAGAGCATCAGGTGCCCACACCTTC; v_call: TRBV13; clone_size: few; j_call: TRBJ1-2; d_call: .
cdr3_aa: CSARGGPEFF; cdr3_nt: TGCAGTGCTAGAGGCGGGCCGGAGTTCTTC; v_call: TRBV20-1; clone_size: .; j_call: TRBJ2-1; d_call: .
cdr3_aa: CASSYSISEAGAHTTNTGELFF; cdr3_nt: TGTGCCAGCAGTTACTCGATATCAGAGGCAGGGGCCCACACAACGAACACCGGGGAGCTGTTTTTT; v_call: TRBV6-7; clone_size: .; j_call: TRBJ2-2; d_call: .
cdr3_aa: CASSPDQLYRPQHF; cdr3_nt: TGTGCCAGCAGCCCCGATCAGCTCTATCGGCCCCAGCATTTT; v_call: TRBV2; clone_size: .; j_call: TRBJ1-5; d_call: .
cdr3_aa: CASSDRDQETQYF; cdr3_nt: TGTGCCAGCTCGGACAGGGATCAAGAGACCCAGTACTTC; v_call: TRBV2; clone_size: .; j_call: TRBJ2-5; d_call: TRBD1
cdr3_aa: CASRDRRDYGYTF; cdr3_nt: TGTGCCAGCAGAGACAGGAGGGACTATGGCTACACCTTC; v_call: TRBV2; clone_size: .; j_call: TRBJ1-2; d_call: .
cdr3_aa: CASSQDGTGGYTF; cdr3_nt: TGTGCCAGCAGCCAAGACGGTACAGGCGGCTACACCTTC; v_call: TRBV3-1/TRBV3-2; clone_size: .; j_call: TRBJ1-2; d_call: .
cdr3_aa: CASSLEGLAGVVSDTQYF; cdr3_nt: TGCGCCAGCAGCTTGGAGGGCCTAGCGGGGGTAGTGTCAGATACGCAGTATTTT; v_call: TRBV5-1; clone_size: .; j_call: TRBJ2-3; d_call: TRBD2
cdr3_aa: CASSLGVGYLNQPQHF; cdr3_nt: TGTGCCAGCAGCTTAGGCGTCGGATACCTAAATCAGCCCCAGCATTTT; v_call: TRBV11-2; clone_size: .; j_call: TRBJ1-5; d_call: .
cdr3_aa: CASSYKGGPGTEAFF; cdr3_nt: TGTGCCAGCAGTTATAAAGGGGGCCCTGGCACTGAAGCTTTCTTT; v_call: TRBV6-5; clone_size: .; j_call: TRBJ1-1; d_call: TRBD1
cdr3_aa: CASSRGLAGGPYNEQFF; cdr3_nt: TGTGCCAGCAGCCGAGGACTAGCGGGAGGGCCCTACAATGAGCAGTTCTTC; v_call: TRBV3-1/TRBV3-2; clone_size: .; j_call: TRBJ2-1; d_call: TRBD2
cdr3_aa: CASSLNWDGEAFF; cdr3_nt: TGTGCCAGCAGCCTAAACTGGGACGGTGAAGCTTTCTTT; v_call: TRBV14; clone_size: once; j_call: TRBJ1-1; d_call: .
cdr3_aa: CASRDSNLNTEAFF; cdr3_nt: TGTGCCAGCAGGGACAGTAACCTGAACACTGAAGCTTTCTTT; v_call: TRBV6-5; clone_size: .; j_call: TRBJ1-1; d_call: .
cdr3_aa: CASSPYGNYEQYF; cdr3_nt: TGCGCCAGCAGTCCATATGGCAACTACGAGCAGTACTTC; v_call: TRBV5-1; clone_size: .; j_call: TRBJ2-7; d_call: .